This entry lists 18 T cell receptor beta chains sequenced from one sample in a study of T cell changes during pregnancy in multiple sclerosis. The repertoire was sequenced with immunoSEQ multiplex PCR; TCRdb's copy has only in-frame clones and lacks some. This sample has 30,000 or so clones; 89% occur once, and the top ten carry roughly 10%. Here the sequenced sample was CD8+ T cells from peripheral blood mononuclear cells, taken in the second trimester of pregnancy. The receptors here all came from a female donor with multiple sclerosis, enrolled in a pregnancy study.

This chain connects TRBV6-5 to TRBJ1-2, with D possibly TRBD1 on 5 matching bases. CDR1 MNHEY and CDR2 SVGAGI come from the germline V gene. The CDR3 is 12 amino acids. V lost 2 bases and J 7 bases, leaving 8 bases between the germline ends. The CDR3 is CASSYAGVGYTF. CDR3 DNA: TGTGCCAGCAGTTACGCGGGGGTTGGCTACACCTTC.

The chain is built from TRBV9 and TRBJ2-6, with D possibly TRBD2 on 6 matching bases. Between the trimmed V and J ends, which lost 0 bases and 4 bases, there was a span of 14 bases. The germline V gene encodes CDR1 SGDLS and CDR2 YYNGEE. This CDR3 region has 17 residues. CDR3 bases: TGTGCCAGCAGCGTAGGGTTTTGGAGCGGGGGGGCCAACGTCCTGACTTTC. It codes for CASSVGFWSGGANVLTF. Full variable domain (missing parts from reference TRBV9 and TRBJ2-6): DSGVTQTPKHLITATGQRVTLRCSPRSGDLSVYWYQQSLDQGLQFLIQYYNGEERAKGNILERFSAQQFPDLHSELNLSSLELGDSALYFCASSVGFWSGGANVLTFGAGSRLTVL.

This sequence joins TRBV28 and TRBJ2-5; 9 nucleotides line up with TRBD2. The CDR3 is 15 residues long. CDR1 and CDR2 from the germline V gene are MDHEN and SYDVKM. With V trimmed by 5 bases and J by 6 bases, 10 bases remained unmatched. The CDR3 DNA sequence: TGTGCCAGCAGTCTCGGGACTAGCAGTCAGAAGACCCAGTACTTC. Residues: CASSLGTSSQKTQYF.

The chain carries TRBV13 and TRBJ2-2, with D unclear. This CDR3 comprises 13 residues. CDR1 PRHDT and CDR2 FYEKMQ come from the germline V gene (reference sequence). Trimming cost V 5 bases and J 5 bases, with 9 bases left between them. In DNA, the CDR3 is TGTGCCAGCAGCGTCTATGTTACCGGGGAGCTGTTTTTT. This encodes CASSVYVTGELFF.

This clone appeared once. The chain carries TRBV4-2 and TRBJ2-2, with 13 bases identical to TRBD2. The CDR3 runs to 21 residues. Trimming at V came to 4 bases and at J to 1 base, leaving 15 bases not matched to a gene. Germline values: CDR1 LGHNA, CDR2 YNFKEQ. This CDR3 reads CASSPLIRTSGGARNTGELFF. The CDR3 DNA reads TGTGCCAGCAGCCCCCTGATTCGGACTAGCGGGGGTGCCCGGAACACCGGGGAGCTGTTTTTT.

The V and J genes are TRBV6-1 and TRBJ1-5, with unresolved D. The CDR3 has 14 residues. Germline CDR1 is MNHNS and CDR2 is SASEGT. V lost 1 base to trimming and J lost 4 bases, with 8 bases between them. CDR3 loop: CASSEVSLNQPQHF. CDR3 coding DNA: TGTGCCAGCAGTGAAGTATCTTTAAATCAGCCCCAGCATTTT.

The chain is built from TRBV6-6 and TRBJ1-3; D is unresolved. Trimming removed 7 bases at V and 2 bases at J, with 12 bases between. This CDR3 is built from 14 residues. Germline V gene data show CDR1 as MNHNY and CDR2 as SVGAGI (reference sequence). The CDR3 sequence: CASTEGVAGNTIYF. The DNA for the CDR3 is TGTGCCAGCACCGAGGGAGTAGCTGGAAACACCATATATTTT.

This clone showed up just once. The chain carries TRBV6-5 and TRBJ2-1; 7 bases align to TRBD2. Germline CDR1 reads MNHEY; CDR2 reads SVGAGI. The ends lost 0 bases at V and 15 bases at J; junction bases unmatched: 8. This CDR3 comprises 13 residues. CDR3 sequence: CASSYSGGTETFF. In DNA form, the CDR3 reads TGTGCCAGCAGTTACTCGGGGGGGACTGAGACGTTCTTC.

The gene calls are TRBV7-9 and TRBJ1-1, with D possibly TRBD1 on 6 matching bases. Germline V lookup: CDR1 SEHNR, CDR2 FQNEAQ (reference sequence). Deletions cut 4 bases from V and 6 bases from J, with 12 bases between. The CDR3 runs 13 residues. CDR3 loop: CASSSGARSEAFF. The CDR3 nucleotides read TGTGCCAGCAGCTCAGGGGCGCGGTCTGAAGCTTTCTTT.

This clone is judged medium-sized. The chain links TRBV6-4 to TRBJ2-3; 8 bases map to TRBD1. In germline, CDR1 is MRHNA, CDR2 SNTAGT. V lost 6 bases, J lost 3 bases, and 5 bases stayed unmatched. The CDR3 loop spans 14 amino acids. The CDR3 here is CASSPTGETDTQYF. DNA for the CDR3: TGTGCCAGCAGCCCGACAGGGGAGACAGATACGCAGTATTTT.

V gene TRBV10-1 combines with J gene TRBJ1-5; 10 bases map to TRBD1. With V trimmed by 3 bases and J by 6 bases, 8 bases remained unmatched. The CDR3 spans 16 residues. In germline, CDR1 is WNHNN, CDR2 SYGVQD (reference sequence). Written as DNA, the CDR3 is TGCGCCAGCAGTGAAAGGGAGGACAGGGGGGCTCAGCCCCAGCATTTT. Translation gives CASSEREDRGAQPQHF.

V usage is TRBV7-2 and J usage is TRBJ2-1, with TRBD1 matching 7 bases. Germline V gene lookup returns CDR1 SGHTA and CDR2 FQGNSA. Trimming removed 2 bases from V and 0 bases from J; junction bases left unmatched: 10. The CDR3 covers 18 residues. In DNA, the CDR3 is TGTGCCAGCAGCTTACGGTTAGGGGGCCACAGCTCCTACAATGAGCAGTTCTTC. Translated: CASSLRLGGHSSYNEQFF.

This clone was seen once. V gene TRBV9 combines with J gene TRBJ2-3; 9 bases map to TRBD2. After removal of 2 bases from V and 2 bases from J, the junction contained 6 bases not matched to a gene. The germline V gene has CDR1 SGDLS and CDR2 YYNGEE. The CDR3 totals 16 residues. Here the CDR3 DNA reads TGTGCCAGCAGCGTGGGGGCTAGCGGGATCACAGATACGCAGTATTTT. Encoded protein: CASSVGASGITDTQYF. Complete variable domain (other parts from reference TRBV9 and TRBJ2-3): DSGVTQTPKHLITATGQRVTLRCSPRSGDLSVYWYQQSLDQGLQFLIQYYNGEERAKGNILERFSAQQFPDLHSELNLSSLELGDSALYFCASSVGASGITDTQYFGPGTRLTVL.

Sample share makes this clone large (0.1 to 1%). The chain's CDR3 is CASSEGLADYYEQYF. CDR3 sequence (DNA): TGTGCCAGCAGTGAAGGACTAGCGGATTACTACGAGCAGTACTTC. The chain is built from TRBV6-1 and TRBJ2-7; 9 bases agree with TRBD2. CDR1 and CDR2 from the germline V gene are MNHNS and SASEGT. The CDR3 contains 15 residues. Germline trimming cut 1 base from V and 3 bases from J; bases unmatched to any gene: 4.

This clone came up once. The chain combines TRBV28 with TRBJ2-6; 9 nucleotides align to TRBD1. The ends lost 5 bases at V and 3 bases at J; junction bases unmatched: 5. Germline loops: CDR1 MDHEN, CDR2 SYDVKM. The CDR3 totals 16 residues. The CDR3 region is CASSRTGASGANVLTF. The CDR3 DNA is TGTGCCAGCAGTAGGACAGGGGCGAGTGGGGCCAACGTCCTGACTTTC.

CDR3 nucleotide sequence: TGCGCCAGCAGCGACAGGGGATTGTGGAATGAGCAGTTCTTC. This translates into CASSDRGLWNEQFF. The chain uses TRBV4-1 and TRBJ2-1; 8 positions agree with TRBD1. From germline, CDR1 is MGHRA and CDR2 YSYEKL. The CDR3 is made up of 14 amino acids. V shed 5 bases, J shed 7 bases, and the junction held 7 bases outside the gene matches.

V gene TRBV5-1 combines with J gene TRBJ1-1, with D unclear. Per the germline V gene, CDR1 is SGHRS and CDR2 is YFSETQ. This CDR3 contains 13 residues. The germline V and J ends were trimmed by 5 bases and 2 bases, with 10 bases remaining between them. The CDR3 nucleotides are TGCGCCAGCAGAACAGATGAAAACACTGAAGCTTTCTTT. Translated: CASRTDENTEAFF.

The V and J genes are TRBV27 and TRBJ1-1; no clear D. V shed 2 bases and J shed 1 base, with 5 bases lying between them. Germline CDR1 MNHEY, CDR2 SMNVEV (reference sequence). CDR3 length: 13 amino acids. The CDR3 DNA follows: TGTGCCAGCAGTTTAGAGAGGAACACTGAAGCTTTCTTT. Translating it yields CASSLERNTEAFF.